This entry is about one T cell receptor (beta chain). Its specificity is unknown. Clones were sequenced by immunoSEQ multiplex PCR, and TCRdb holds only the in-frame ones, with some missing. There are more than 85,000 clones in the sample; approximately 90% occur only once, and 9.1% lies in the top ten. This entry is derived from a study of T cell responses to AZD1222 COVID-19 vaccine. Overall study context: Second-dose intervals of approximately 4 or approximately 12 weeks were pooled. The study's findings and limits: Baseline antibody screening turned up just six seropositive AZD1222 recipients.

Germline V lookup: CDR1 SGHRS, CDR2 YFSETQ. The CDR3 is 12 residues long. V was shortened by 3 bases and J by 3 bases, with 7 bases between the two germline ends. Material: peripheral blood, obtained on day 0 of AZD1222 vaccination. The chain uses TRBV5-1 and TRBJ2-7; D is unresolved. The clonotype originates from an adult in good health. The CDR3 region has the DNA TGCGCCAGCAGCTCCGACCTCTACGAGCAGTACTTC. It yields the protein CASSSDLYEQYF.